This T cell receptor beta chain is from a study of T-cell memory formation after mild COVID-19 (dated by TCRdb to the early 2020s). Context from the whole study: TCR sequence clusters from the two donors were largely donor specific. Longitudinal TCRalpha and TCRbeta repertoire sequencing tracked T-cell clones expanding and contracting after mild COVID-19 in a couple of donors. The cohort was made up of two young adult volunteers, one female and one male, who were previously healthy. General findings and caveats noted by the study authors: Only a couple of mild cases were covered in the study, and larger cohorts including severe cases with pre-infection samples were considered necessary. Some responding clones were detected in pre-infection memory, which suggested that pre-existing cross-reactive memory T cells had joined the SARS-CoV-2 response. Contracting CD4+ clones appeared mostly in the CM and EM memory subsets, whereas CD8+ clones were enriched in EMRA. SARS-CoV-2 specificity was not confirmed for the second-wave clones peaking on day 37. Clones that contracted from day 15 to 85 showed balanced CD4/CD8 phenotypes, whereas a second wave of clones that expanded from day 15 to 37 leaned towards CD4+.

Note on this clonotype: This clone's antigen is unknown. No base-level quality is on record; no much larger clone is a single base apart.

In the germline V gene (reference sequence), CDR1 corresponds to LNHNV and CDR2 to YYDKDF. The cysteine opens and the phenylalanine closes a CDR3 of 17 amino acids. Of all the DNA, just the CDR3 is kept, 51 bases in frame from base 1. Trimming accounts for 0 bases at V and 3 bases at J, while the number of junction bases matched to no gene is 1. The reads were generated on an Illumina NovaSeq 6000. cDNA libraries for TCRalpha and TCRbeta were prepared by 5'RACE using constant-segment primers, with sample barcodes and unique molecular identifiers added. RNA was extracted from every sample with Trizol reagent. Libraries were amplified in two PCR steps, with a second sample barcode and Illumina TruSeq adapters added in the second step. Sequencing of the libraries was done on an Illumina NovaSeq, producing 2 x 150 bp paired-end reads. Regarding the original processing steps: The reads were demultiplexed and collapsed into UMI-guided consensus sequences using migec v1.2.7. Using mixcr v2.1.11, UMI consensuses were aligned to TRA and TRB V and J templates and then assembled into clonotypes. Expanded or contracted clonotypes were those called significant by both edgeR and NoisET, with noise models trained on biological replicates. For edgeR calls, the cutoffs were a false discovery rate-adjusted p below 0.01 and a log2 fold-change threshold of 1. As an exploratory analysis of dynamics, max-normalized trajectories of the 1000 most abundant clonotypes were examined by PCA with hierarchical clustering. Separately sequenced CD4+ and CD8+ repertoires were used to assign a CD4 or CD8 phenotype to each responding clone. TCRdb trimmed the raw reads at Q25, called clones with MiXCR and kept productive beta chains. All rows with the same CDR3 protein become a single entry with the most common DNA and genes. These V and J calls derive from TCRdb rather than the authors' analysis. The sample table contains 450,000 to 650,000 distinct CDR3 sequences; only one count was recorded for roughly 21% of them. Together, the top ten hold around 12% of the sample.

Ficoll-Paque density gradient centrifugation was used to isolate PBMCs. The sequence came from an adult woman who had mild COVID-19 (a few samples of this study predate the infection). The sample titles of this study are shuffled in the database, so cell type and time point are left out; the donor was told from shared clones. Material: PBMCs or a T cell subset sorted from them (not recorded which). Recombination linked TRBV15 to TRBJ1-6, and 11 bases in between align with TRBD1. The CDR3 in this case is CATSRDGTGGYNSPLHF. In nucleotides, the sequence is TGTGCCACCAGCAGAGATGGGACAGGGGGCTATAATTCACCCCTCCACTTT. Where the CDR3 stops, the reference TRBV15 and TRBJ1-6 genes take over; the full variable domain is DAMVIQNPRYQVTQFGKPVTLSCSQTLNHNVMYWYQQKSSQAPKLLFHYYDKDFNNEADTPDNFQSRRPNTSFCFLDIRSPGLGDTAMYLCATSRDGTGGYNSPLHFGNGTRLTVT.